These 3 T cell receptor beta chains came from one sample sequenced in a study of identifying expanded T cells in peripheral blood. Profiling relied on immunoSEQ multiplex PCR, and the TCRdb table lists in-frame clones only, not all of them. The sample has 90,000 or so clones, approximately 90% seen once. Sequenced material: blood. The receptors originated from a person aged 18 to 75 in good health.

This chain links TRBV7-2 with TRBJ2-7; maybe TRBD1 (7 bases). The CDR3 runs to 15 residues. Trimming removed 0 bases from V and 7 bases from J, with 16 bases in between. Germline CDR1 and CDR2: SGHTA and FQGNSA. The CDR3 DNA follows: TGTGCCAGCAGCTTAGCGAGGAGGGGGCCCAGGGAGCAGTACTTC. Its translation is CASSLARRGPREQYF.

The chain combines TRBV5-1 with TRBJ2-5, with D hard to call. Germline V gene lookup returns CDR1 SGHRS and CDR2 YFSETQ. V lost 0 bases and J lost 5, with 8 bases in between. This CDR3 has 13 amino acids. The CDR3 bases are TGCGCCAGCAGCTTGGGCAGTTCGGAGACCCAGTACTTC. Encoded protein: CASSLGSSETQYF.

This rearrangement joins TRBV18 to TRBJ2-3; 7 bases agree with TRBD2. V dropped 3 bases and J dropped 6; count of bases not matched to a gene: 3. Germline V gene sequence: CDR1 KGHSH, CDR2 LQKENI. The CDR3 has 13 residues. The CDR3 nucleotides are TGTGCCAGCTCACCGGGGGGGGTCGATACGCAGTATTTT. This gives the protein CASSPGGVDTQYF.